This T cell receptor beta chain was sequenced in a study of breast tumors, draining lymph nodes, adjacent tissues. The lymph nodes were axillary draining lymph nodes from breast cancer patients. TCRdb reprocessed the multiplex PCR reads via MiXCR and lists one record per CDR3 protein. The table lists about 230,000 distinct CDR3 sequences, approximately 31% of them singletons. This clonotype has at least ten counts. Its target is not known. At one end the junction does not follow the germline gene, possibly because of a read error. Germline V gene data show CDR1 as DFQATT and CDR2 as SNEGSKA (reference sequence). The CDR3 has 13 amino acids. General observations from the study: Tumor repertoires ranked between lymph nodes and nontumor tissue in diversity, with V and J gene preferences. Tumor T cell lymph node origin was a supported hypothesis, not proven.

This sequence was found in a female donor with breast cancer. Some clones in this sample may be carry-over from other donors' samples. The sequencing sample was made of axillary lymph node tissue. The chain combines TRBV20-1 with TRBJ2-7; D may be TRBD1 or TRBD2 (5 bases each). CDR3 sequence reads: CSAPPKGDSGLRF. The CDR3 bases are TGCAGTGCCCCTCCTAAGGGCGACAGCGGCCTACGGTTC.